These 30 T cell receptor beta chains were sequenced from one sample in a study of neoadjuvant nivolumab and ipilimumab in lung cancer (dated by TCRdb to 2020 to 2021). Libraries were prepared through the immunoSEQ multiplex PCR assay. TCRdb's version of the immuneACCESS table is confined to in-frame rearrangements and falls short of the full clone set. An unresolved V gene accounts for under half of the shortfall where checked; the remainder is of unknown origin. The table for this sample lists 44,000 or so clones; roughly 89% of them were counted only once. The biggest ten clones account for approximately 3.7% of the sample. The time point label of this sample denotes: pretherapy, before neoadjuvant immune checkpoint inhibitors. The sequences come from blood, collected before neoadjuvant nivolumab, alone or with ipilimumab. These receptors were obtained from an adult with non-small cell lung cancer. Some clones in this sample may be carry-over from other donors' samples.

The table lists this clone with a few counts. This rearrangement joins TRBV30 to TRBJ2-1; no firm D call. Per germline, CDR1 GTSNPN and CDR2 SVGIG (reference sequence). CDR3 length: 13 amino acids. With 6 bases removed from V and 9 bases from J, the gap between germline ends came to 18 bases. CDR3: CACESVRSGEQFF. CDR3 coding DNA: TGTGCCTGCGAGTCGGTCCGGTCGGGTGAGCAGTTCTTC.

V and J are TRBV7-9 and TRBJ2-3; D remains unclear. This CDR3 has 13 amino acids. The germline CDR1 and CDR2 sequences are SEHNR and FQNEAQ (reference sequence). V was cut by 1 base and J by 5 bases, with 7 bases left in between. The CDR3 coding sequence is TGTGCCAGCAGCTTAGATGGACGAGATACGCAGTATTTT. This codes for CASSLDGRDTQYF.

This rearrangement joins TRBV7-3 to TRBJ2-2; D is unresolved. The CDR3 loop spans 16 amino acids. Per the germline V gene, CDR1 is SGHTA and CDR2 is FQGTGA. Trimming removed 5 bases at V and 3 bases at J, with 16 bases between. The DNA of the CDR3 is TGTGCCAGCAGCACCCAGCCCTGGCCGGACACCGGGGAGCTGTTTTTT. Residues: CASSTQPWPDTGELFF.

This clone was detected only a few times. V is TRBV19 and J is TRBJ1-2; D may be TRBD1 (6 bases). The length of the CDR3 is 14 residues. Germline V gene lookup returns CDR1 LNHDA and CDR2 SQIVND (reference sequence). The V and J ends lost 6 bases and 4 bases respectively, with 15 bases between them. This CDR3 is CASRSIGQFYGYTF. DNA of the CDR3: TGTGCCAGTAGAAGTATAGGACAGTTCTATGGCTACACCTTC.

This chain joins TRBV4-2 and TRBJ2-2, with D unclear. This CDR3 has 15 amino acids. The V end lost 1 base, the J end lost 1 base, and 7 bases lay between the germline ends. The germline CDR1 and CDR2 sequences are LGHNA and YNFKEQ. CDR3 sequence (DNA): TGTGCCAGCAGCCAAGGTCCAATGAACACCGGGGAGCTGTTTTTT. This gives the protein CASSQGPMNTGELFF.

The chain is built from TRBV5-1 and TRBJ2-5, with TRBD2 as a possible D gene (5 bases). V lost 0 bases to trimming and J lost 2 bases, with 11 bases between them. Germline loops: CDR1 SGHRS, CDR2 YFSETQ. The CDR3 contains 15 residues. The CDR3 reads CASSLVGSEQETQYF. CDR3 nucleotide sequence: TGCGCCAGCAGCTTGGTTGGTAGCGAACAAGAGACCCAGTACTTC.

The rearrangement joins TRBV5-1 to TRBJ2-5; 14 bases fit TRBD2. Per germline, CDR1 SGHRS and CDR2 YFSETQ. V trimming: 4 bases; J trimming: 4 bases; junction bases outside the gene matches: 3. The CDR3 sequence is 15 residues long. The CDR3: CASSPTSGRVETQYF. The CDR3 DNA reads TGCGCCAGCAGCCCGACTAGCGGGAGGGTAGAGACCCAGTACTTC.

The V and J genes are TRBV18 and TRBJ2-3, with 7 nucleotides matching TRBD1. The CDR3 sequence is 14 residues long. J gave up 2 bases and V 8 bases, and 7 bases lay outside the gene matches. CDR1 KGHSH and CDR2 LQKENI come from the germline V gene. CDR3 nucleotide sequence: TGTGCCAGCACGAGACAGGGATACACAGATACGCAGTATTTT. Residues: CASTRQGYTDTQYF.

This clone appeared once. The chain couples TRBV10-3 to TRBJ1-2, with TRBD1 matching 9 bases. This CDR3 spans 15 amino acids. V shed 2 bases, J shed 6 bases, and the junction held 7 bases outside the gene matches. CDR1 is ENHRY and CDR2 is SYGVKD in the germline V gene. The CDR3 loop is CAISEPNRGRNGYTF. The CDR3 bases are TGTGCCATCAGTGAGCCGAACAGGGGGCGAAATGGCTACACCTTC.

CDR3: CASSPDGGSYGYTF. In DNA, the CDR3 is TGTGCCAGCAGCCCTGATGGGGGCTCCTATGGCTACACCTTC. The chain uses TRBV9 and TRBJ1-2; D might be TRBD1 (6 bases). V was cut by 4 bases and J by 4 bases, with 14 bases left in between. The CDR3 sequence is 14 residues long. CDR1 is SGDLS and CDR2 is YYNGEE in the germline V gene.

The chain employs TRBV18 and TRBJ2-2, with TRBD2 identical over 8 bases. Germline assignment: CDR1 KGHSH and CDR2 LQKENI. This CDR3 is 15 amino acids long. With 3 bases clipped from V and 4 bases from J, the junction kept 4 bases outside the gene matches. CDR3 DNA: TGTGCCAGCTCACCCCCCGGGGGGGGCACCGGGGAGCTGTTTTTT. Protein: CASSPPGGGTGELFF.

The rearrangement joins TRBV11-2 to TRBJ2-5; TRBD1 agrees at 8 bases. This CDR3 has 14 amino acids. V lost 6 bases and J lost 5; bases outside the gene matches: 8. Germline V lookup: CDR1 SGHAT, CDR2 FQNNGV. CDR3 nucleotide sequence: TGTGCCAGCAGTCGGACAGGGCGGAGGGAGACCCAGTACTTC. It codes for CASSRTGRRETQYF.

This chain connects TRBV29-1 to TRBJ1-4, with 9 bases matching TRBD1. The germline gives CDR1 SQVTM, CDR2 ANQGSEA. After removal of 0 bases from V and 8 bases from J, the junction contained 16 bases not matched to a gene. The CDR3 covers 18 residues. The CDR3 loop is CSVEDSPLPGTGREKLFF. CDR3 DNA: TGCAGCGTTGAAGATTCCCCGCTCCCCGGGACAGGGAGGGAAAAACTGTTTTTT.

CDR3 protein: CAWMVGNEQFF. The DNA of the CDR3 is TGTGCCTGGATGGTGGGCAATGAGCAGTTCTTC. The chain carries TRBV30 and TRBJ2-1; D not resolved. The CDR3 totals 11 residues. Per germline, CDR1 GTSNPN and CDR2 SVGIG (reference sequence). V dropped 4 bases and J dropped 6 bases, with 7 bases sitting between them.

The DNA of the CDR3 is TGTGCCAGCGACGACAGTAATCAGCCCCAGCATTTT. Translation: CASDDSNQPQHF. V gene TRBV2 combines with J gene TRBJ1-5; D perhaps matches TRBD1 (5 bases). Trimming took 8 bases from V and 4 from J, leaving 9 bases between them. The CDR3 loop spans 12 amino acids. CDR1 and CDR2 (germline): SNHLY, FYNNEI.

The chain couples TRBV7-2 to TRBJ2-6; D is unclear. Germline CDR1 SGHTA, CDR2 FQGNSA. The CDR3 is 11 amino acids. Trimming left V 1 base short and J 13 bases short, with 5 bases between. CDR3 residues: CASSLVRVLTF. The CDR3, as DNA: TGTGCCAGCAGCTTAGTCCGGGTCCTGACTTTC.

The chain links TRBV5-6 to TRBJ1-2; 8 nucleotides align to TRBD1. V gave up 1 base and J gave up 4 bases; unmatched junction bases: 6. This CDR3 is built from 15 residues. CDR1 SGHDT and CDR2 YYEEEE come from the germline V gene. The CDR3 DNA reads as TGTGCCAGCAGCTTGCCCACTGGGACAGGCTATGGCTACACCTTC. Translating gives CASSLPTGTGYGYTF. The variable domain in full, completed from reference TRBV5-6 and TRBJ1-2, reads DAGVTQSPTHLIKTRGQQVTLRCSPKSGHDTVSWYQQALGQGPQFIFQYYEEEERQRGNFPDRFSGHQFPNYSSELNVNALLLGDSALYLCASSLPTGTGYGYTFGSGTRLTVV.

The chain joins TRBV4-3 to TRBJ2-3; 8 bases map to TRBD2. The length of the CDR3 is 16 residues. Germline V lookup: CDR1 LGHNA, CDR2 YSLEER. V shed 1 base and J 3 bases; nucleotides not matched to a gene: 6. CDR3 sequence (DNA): TGCGCCAGCAGCCAAGTGAGCGGGAGTGGTACAGATACGCAGTATTTT. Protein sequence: CASSQVSGSGTDTQYF.

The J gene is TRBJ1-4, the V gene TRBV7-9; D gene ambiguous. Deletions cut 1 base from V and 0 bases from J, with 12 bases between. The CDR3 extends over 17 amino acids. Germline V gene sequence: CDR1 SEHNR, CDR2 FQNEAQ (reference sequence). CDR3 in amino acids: CASSLVVGITTNEKLFF. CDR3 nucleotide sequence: TGTGCCAGCAGCTTAGTGGTCGGGATAACAACTAATGAAAAACTGTTTTTT. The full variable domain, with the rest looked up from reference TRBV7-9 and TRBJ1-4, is DTGVSQNPRHKITKRGQNVTFRCDPISEHNRLYWYRQTLGQGPEFLTYFQNEAQLEKSRLLSDRFSAERPKGSFSTLEIQRTEQGDSAMYLCASSLVVGITTNEKLFFGSGTQLSVL.

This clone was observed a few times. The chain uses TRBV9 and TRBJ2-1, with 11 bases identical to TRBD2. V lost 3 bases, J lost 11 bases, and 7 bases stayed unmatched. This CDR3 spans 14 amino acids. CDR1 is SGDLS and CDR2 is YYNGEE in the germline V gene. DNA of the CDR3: TGTGCCAGCAGCGCCGGGACTAGCGGCCTTCAGCAGTTCTTC. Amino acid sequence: CASSAGTSGLQQFF.

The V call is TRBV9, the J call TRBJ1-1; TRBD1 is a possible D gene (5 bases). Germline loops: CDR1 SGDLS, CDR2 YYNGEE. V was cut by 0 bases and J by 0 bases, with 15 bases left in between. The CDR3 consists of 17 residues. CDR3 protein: CASSVAPLQGLNTEAFF. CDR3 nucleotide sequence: TGTGCCAGCAGCGTAGCTCCACTGCAGGGATTGAACACTGAAGCTTTCTTT.

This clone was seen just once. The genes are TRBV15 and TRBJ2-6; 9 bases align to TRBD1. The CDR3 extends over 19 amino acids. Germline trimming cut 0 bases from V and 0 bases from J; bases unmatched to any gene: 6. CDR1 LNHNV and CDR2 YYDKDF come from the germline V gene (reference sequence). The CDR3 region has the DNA TGTGCCACCAGCAGAGAGGGGGACAGGGAGATCTCTGGGGCCAACGTCCTGACTTTC. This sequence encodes CATSREGDREISGANVLTF.

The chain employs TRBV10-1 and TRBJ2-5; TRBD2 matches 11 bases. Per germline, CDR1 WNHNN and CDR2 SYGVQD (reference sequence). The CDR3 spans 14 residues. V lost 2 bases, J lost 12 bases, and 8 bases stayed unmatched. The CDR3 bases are TGCGCCAGCAGTGAGGGACTAGCGGGCGCCCAAAAGTACTTC. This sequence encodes CASSEGLAGAQKYF.

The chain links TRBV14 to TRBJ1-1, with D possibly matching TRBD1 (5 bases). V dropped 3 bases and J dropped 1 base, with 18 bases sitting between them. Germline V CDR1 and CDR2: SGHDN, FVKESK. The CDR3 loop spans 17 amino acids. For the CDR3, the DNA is TGTGCCAGCAGCCACACCCTGCGGGGACGGCAGAACACTGAAGCTTTCTTT. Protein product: CASSHTLRGRQNTEAFF. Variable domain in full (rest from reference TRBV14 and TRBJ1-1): EAGVTQFPSHSVIEKGQTVTLRCDPISGHDNLYWYRRVMGKEIKFLLHFVKESKQDESGMPNNRFLAERTGGTYSTLKVQPAELEDSGVYFCASSHTLRGRQNTEAFFGQGTRLTVV.

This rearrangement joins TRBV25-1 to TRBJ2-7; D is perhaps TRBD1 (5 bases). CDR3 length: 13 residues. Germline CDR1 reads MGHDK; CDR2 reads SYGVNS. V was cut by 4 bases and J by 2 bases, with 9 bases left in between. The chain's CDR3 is CASSVWGPYEQYF. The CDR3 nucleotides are TGTGCCAGCAGTGTTTGGGGCCCCTACGAGCAGTACTTC.

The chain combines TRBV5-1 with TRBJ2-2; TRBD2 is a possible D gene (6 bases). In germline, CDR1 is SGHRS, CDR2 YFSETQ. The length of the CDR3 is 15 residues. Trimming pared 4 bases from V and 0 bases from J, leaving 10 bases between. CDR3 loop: CASSARGSNTGELFF. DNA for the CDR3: TGCGCCAGCAGCGCTCGGGGGTCGAACACCGGGGAGCTGTTTTTT.

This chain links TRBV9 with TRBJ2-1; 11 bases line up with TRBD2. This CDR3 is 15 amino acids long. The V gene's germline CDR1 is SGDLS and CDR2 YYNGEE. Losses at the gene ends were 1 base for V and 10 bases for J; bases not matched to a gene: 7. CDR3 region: CASSVTTSGTQEQFF. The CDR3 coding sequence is TGTGCCAGCAGCGTAACGACTAGCGGGACGCAGGAGCAGTTCTTC.

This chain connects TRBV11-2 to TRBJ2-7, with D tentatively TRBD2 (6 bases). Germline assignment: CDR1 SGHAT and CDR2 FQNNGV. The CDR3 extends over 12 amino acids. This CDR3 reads CASGGSSYEQYF. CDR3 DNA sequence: TGTGCAAGCGGAGGGAGCTCCTACGAGCAGTACTTC. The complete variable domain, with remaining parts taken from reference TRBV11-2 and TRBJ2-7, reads EAGVAQSPRYKIIEKRQSVAFWCNPISGHATLYWYQQILGQGPKLLIQFQNNGVVDDSQLPKDRFSAERLKGVDSTLKIQPAKLEDSAVYLCASGGSSYEQYFGPGTRLTVT.

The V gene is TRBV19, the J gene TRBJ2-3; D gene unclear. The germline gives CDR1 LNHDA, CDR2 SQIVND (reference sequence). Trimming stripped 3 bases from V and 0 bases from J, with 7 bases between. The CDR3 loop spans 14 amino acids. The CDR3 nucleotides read TGTGCCAGTAGTATTCGGGCGAGCACAGATACGCAGTATTTT. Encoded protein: CASSIRASTDTQYF.

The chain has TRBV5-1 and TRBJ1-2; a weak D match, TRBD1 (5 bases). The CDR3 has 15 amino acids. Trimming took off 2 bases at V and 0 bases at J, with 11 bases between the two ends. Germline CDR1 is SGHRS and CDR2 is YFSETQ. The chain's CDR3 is CASSLETGTNYGYTF. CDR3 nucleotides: TGCGCCAGCAGCTTAGAAACAGGCACTAACTATGGCTACACCTTC.